A single T cell receptor (beta chain) is shown here with its context. Its antigen is still unknown. The data are from a study of cytomegalovirus exposure and HLA in healthy donors. Study as a whole: The Caucasian-associated ancestry cluster held roughly 80% of 398 genotyped donors.

The study's findings and limits: In a later analysis, productive TCRs from donors in an Asian-associated ancestry cluster reportedly carried fewer N-insertions than the cohort mean. The dataset shows that most TCR sequences were rare, while some public TCRs occurred in many donors.

Trimming cost V 1 base and J 4 bases, with 11 bases left between them. The CDR3 has 15 residues. The germline V gene has CDR1 KGHSH and CDR2 LQKENI. The PCR was carried out with 60 Vbeta primers and 13 Jbeta primers. Produced via immunoSEQ multiplex PCR; TCRdb's table is partial and in-frame only. This table holds around 35,000 clones. The source is a woman between 40 and 55 years old in good health and CMV-seropositive. Sequencing used PBMCs. The V call is TRBV18, the J call TRBJ1-5; a weak D match, TRBD1 (6 bases). The CDR3 bases are TGTGCCAGCTCACCACGGGCAGGGGATAATCAGCCCCAGCATTTT. Amino acids: CASSPRAGDNQPQHF.